These 3 T cell receptor beta chains share one sample of origin, sequenced in a study of T cells in Graves' hyperthyroidism and ophthalmopathy. Amplification of TCR beta CDR3 regions used RNA as the template. During a first-round RT-PCR of the TCR CDR3, the HTBI primer set was used. A single record per CDR3 protein comes from TCRdb applying MiXCR to the multiplex PCR reads. Counted here are around 350,000 distinct CDR3 sequences, approximately 13% occurring once; the ten biggest clones make up 9.2%. The sequencing input was blood. The origin of the receptors is a woman younger than 35 with Graves' hyperthyroidism.

The sample holds many counts of this clonotype. The chain recombines TRBV6-1 with TRBJ1-6; 7 nucleotides match TRBD1. The CDR3 spans 16 residues. Trimming took 5 bases from V and 8 from J; bases not matched to a gene: 12. CDR1 and CDR2 (germline): MNHNS, SASEGT. CDR3 bases: TGTGCCAGCAGTTATTCCCGGACAGGAGGGGATTCACCCCTCCACTTT. Its protein product is CASSYSRTGGDSPLHF.

In this sample, this clonotype turned up many times. The V gene is TRBV4-2, the J gene TRBJ2-7, with D possibly TRBD2 on 6 matching bases. Per the germline V gene, CDR1 is LGHNA and CDR2 is YNFKEQ. The CDR3 has 16 amino acids. Trimming stripped 3 bases from V and 4 bases from J, with 19 bases between. In DNA, the CDR3 is TGTGCCAGCAGCCACGATAGTTGGACGGGGACTTACGAGCAGTACTTC. Its protein is CASSHDSWTGTYEQYF.

This clonotype was detected many times. V is TRBV6-1 and J is TRBJ2-5, with D possibly TRBD2 on 5 matching bases. The CDR3 spans 15 residues. Germline V gene lookup returns CDR1 MNHNS and CDR2 SASEGT. Trimming took 6 bases from V and 2 from J, leaving 16 bases between them. CDR3 loop: CASRTMGVGQETQYF. DNA for the CDR3: TGTGCCAGCAGGACTATGGGAGTGGGACAAGAGACCCAGTACTTC.